The TCR beta chain under discussion was sequenced for a study of cytotoxic CD8 clonotypes in ibrutinib-treated CLL. Regarding the study as a whole: Clonality (at baseline) was higher than in age-matched healthy donors and tracked circulating CD8+ T-cell counts. Clonality, elevated at ibrutinib response, dropped back toward baseline at progression. Sustained-remission and progressing patients had unequal sampling times.

Sequencing was designed to attain a depth spanning 1 in 200,000 to 1 in 1 million T cells. Some clones are missing from TCRdb's copy, which holds only in-frame ones; the method was immunoSEQ multiplex PCR. The sample lists approximately 100,000 clones; 75% to 80% were seen once. Notes on this clone: What it binds is unknown.

The sequencing here drew on PBMCs, taken after 24 months of ibrutinib treatment. The sequence came from a human donor with chronic lymphocytic leukemia.

CDR3 sequence: CASSGRGYGYTF. The CDR3 DNA reads as TGTGCCAGCAGTGGCCGGGGCTATGGCTACACCTTC. The chain is built from TRBV6-1 and TRBJ1-2; unclear D gene. The CDR3 sequence is 12 residues long. The V and J ends lost 4 bases and 4 bases respectively, with 7 bases between them. Germline assignment: CDR1 MNHNS and CDR2 SASEGT.